Below, 8 T cell receptor beta chains from the same sample are listed, as sequenced in a study of T cells in Graves' hyperthyroidism and ophthalmopathy. RNA transcripts gave rise to amplified TCR beta CDR3 regions. A set of HTBI primers served as the primers for a first-round RT-PCR of the TCR CDR3. TCRdb redid the calling of the multiplex PCR reads with MiXCR, one entry per CDR3 protein. The sample has about 180,000 distinct CDR3 sequences; roughly 10% are singletons. Input material: blood. The receptors stem from a woman aged 18-29 years with Graves' hyperthyroidism that later progressed to Graves' ophthalmopathy.

In its sample, this clonotype was seen many times. The CDR3 coding sequence is TGTGCCAGCAGCGTAGGGGGGGGCGGCACTGAAGCTTTCTTT. Protein product: CASSVGGGGTEAFF. The chain carries TRBV9 and TRBJ1-1; tentative D call: TRBD1 (6 bases). There are 14 residues in the CDR3. Germline values: CDR1 SGDLS, CDR2 YYNGEE. Trimming took 0 bases from V and 4 from J, leaving 10 bases between them.

V and J are TRBV5-6 and TRBJ1-4; 7 nucleotides agree with TRBD1. CDR3 length equals 15 residues. The germline V gene has CDR1 SGHDT and CDR2 YYEEEE. The ends lost 4 bases at V and 7 bases at J; junction bases unmatched: 10. In nucleotides, the CDR3 is TGTGCCAGCAGCCAGGGGGGATGGCAGGGTGAAAAACTGTTTTTT. Protein: CASSQGGWQGEKLFF.

V and J are TRBV3-1 and TRBJ2-6; D is unresolved. The V and J ends lost 1 base and 5 bases respectively, with 0 bases between them. This CDR3 region has 12 residues. The germline V gene has CDR1 LGHDT and CDR2 YNNKEL (reference sequence). The CDR3 coding sequence is TGTGCCAGCAGCCAAGGGGCCAACGTCCTGACTTTC. Residues: CASSQGANVLTF.

In nucleotides, the CDR3 is TGTGCCAGCGGGGTTCTTCAGCGGGGTAATTCACCCCTCCACTTT. This codes for CASGVLQRGNSPLHF. The chain combines TRBV6-2 or TRBV6-3 with TRBJ1-6; D is unclear. Germline V gives CDR1 MNHEY, CDR2 SVGEGT. V lost 8 bases and J lost 6, with 17 bases in between. CDR3 size: 15 residues.

In its sample, this clonotype was seen many times. The chain recombines TRBV9 with TRBJ2-3, with 8 bases lining up with TRBD2. Trimming cost V 5 bases and J 1 base; bases outside gene matches: 6. CDR1 is SGDLS and CDR2 is YYNGEE in the germline V gene. The CDR3 covers 15 residues. The CDR3, as DNA: TGTGCCAGCAGTCCGAGCGGGAGTCGCACAGATACGCAGTATTTT. The encoded protein is CASSPSGSRTDTQYF.

This clonotype was recorded at least ten times. The chain has TRBV28 and TRBJ1-6, with 8 bases aligning to TRBD1. CDR1 is MDHEN, CDR2 SYDVKM, per germline. Germline trimming cut 6 bases from V and 9 bases from J; bases unmatched to any gene: 7. This CDR3 has 14 residues. CDR3 sequence: CASRNTGGSSPLHF. In DNA form, the CDR3 reads TGTGCCAGCAGGAATACAGGGGGGAGTTCACCCCTCCACTTT.

This clonotype was counted at least ten times. The genes are TRBV7-9 and TRBJ2-7; D possibly corresponds to TRBD1 (5 bases). CDR3 length: 14 residues. CDR1 is SEHNR, CDR2 FQNEAQ, per germline (reference sequence). V lost 2 bases and J lost 5, with 13 bases in between. CDR3 loop: CASSLNTGTHEQYF. In DNA, the CDR3 is TGTGCCAGCAGCTTAAATACAGGTACCCACGAGCAGTACTTC.

There are many counts of this clonotype. This rearrangement joins TRBV6-5 to TRBJ2-2, with D perhaps TRBD2 (5 bases). Germline values: CDR1 MNHEY, CDR2 SVGAGI. V was cut by 4 bases and J by 2 bases, with 11 bases left in between. The CDR3 is 15 amino acids. Here the CDR3 reads CASSLGSFNTGELFF. CDR3 in DNA: TGTGCCAGCAGTTTAGGGAGTTTTAACACCGGGGAGCTGTTTTTT.